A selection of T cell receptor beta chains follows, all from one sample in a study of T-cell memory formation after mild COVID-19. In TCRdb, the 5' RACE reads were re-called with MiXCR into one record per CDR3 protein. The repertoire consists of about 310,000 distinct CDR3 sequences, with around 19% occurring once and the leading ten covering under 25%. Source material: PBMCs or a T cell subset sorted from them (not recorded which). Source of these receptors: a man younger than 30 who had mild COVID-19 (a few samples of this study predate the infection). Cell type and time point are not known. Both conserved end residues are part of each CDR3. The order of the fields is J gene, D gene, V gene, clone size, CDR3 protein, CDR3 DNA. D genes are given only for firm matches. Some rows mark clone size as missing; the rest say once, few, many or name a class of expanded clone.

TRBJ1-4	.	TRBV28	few	CASSLIPGGVYEKLFF	TGTGCCAGCAGTCTAATCCCGGGAGGGGTTTATGAAAAACTGTTTTTT
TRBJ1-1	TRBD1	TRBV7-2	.	CASAAGQANTEAFF	TGTGCCAGCGCGGCGGGACAGGCCAACACTGAAGCTTTCTTT
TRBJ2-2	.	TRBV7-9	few	CASSPPRRANTGELFF	TGTGCCAGCAGCCCCCCCCGGAGAGCGAACACCGGGGAGCTGTTTTTT
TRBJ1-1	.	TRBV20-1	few	CSARRGEAFF	TGCAGTGCTAGACGGGGTGAAGCTTTCTTT
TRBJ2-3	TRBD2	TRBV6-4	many	CASSDSSGGATDTQYF	TGTGCCAGCAGTGACTCTAGCGGGGGGGCCACAGATACGCAGTATTTT
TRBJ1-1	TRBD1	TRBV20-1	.	CSARAGGQVNTEAFF	TGCAGTGCTAGAGCGGGTGGACAGGTGAACACTGAAGCTTTCTTT
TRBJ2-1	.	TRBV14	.	CASSQVGTEQFF	TGTGCCAGCAGCCAAGTTGGGACAGAGCAGTTCTTC
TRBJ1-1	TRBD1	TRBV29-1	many	CSVVLLQGATEAFF	TGCAGCGTTGTACTTCTACAGGGGGCCACTGAAGCTTTCTTT
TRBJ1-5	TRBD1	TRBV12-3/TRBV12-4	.	CASSQGTAFNQPQHF	TGTGCCAGCAGCCAAGGGACAGCATTCAATCAGCCCCAGCATTTT
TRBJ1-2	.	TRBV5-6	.	CASSPVRNYGYTF	TGTGCCAGCAGCCCGGTCAGAAACTATGGCTACACCTTC
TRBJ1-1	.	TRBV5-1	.	CASSEPTGTAFF	TGCGCCAGCAGCGAGCCCACAGGGACAGCTTTCTTT
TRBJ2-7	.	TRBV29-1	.	CSVVMPSSYEQYF	TGCAGCGTTGTGATGCCCAGCTCCTACGAGCAGTACTTC
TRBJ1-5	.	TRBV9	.	CASSVEGRIGQPQHF	TGTGCCAGCAGCGTAGAGGGGAGGATCGGTCAGCCCCAGCATTTT
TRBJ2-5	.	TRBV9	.	CASTRWSGGQETQYF	TGTGCCAGCACCCGATGGTCAGGGGGGCAAGAGACCCAGTACTTC
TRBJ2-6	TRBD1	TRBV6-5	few	CASGDRAYSGANVLTF	TGTGCCAGCGGGGACAGGGCGTACTCTGGGGCCAACGTCCTGACTTTC
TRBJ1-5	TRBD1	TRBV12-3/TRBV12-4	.	CASSPADRVEKPQHF	TGTGCCAGCAGTCCAGCCGACAGGGTTGAAAAGCCCCAGCATTTT
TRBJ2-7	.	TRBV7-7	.	CASSLGAGSSYEQYF	TGTGCCAGCAGCTTAGGGGCAGGGAGCTCCTACGAGCAGTACTTC
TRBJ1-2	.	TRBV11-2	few	CASSLVTSANYGYTF	TGTGCCAGCAGCTTAGTGACTTCAGCTAACTATGGCTACACCTTC
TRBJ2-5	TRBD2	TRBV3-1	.	CASSQLAGGGETQYF	TGTGCCAGCAGCCAACTAGCGGGGGGCGGGGAGACCCAGTACTTC
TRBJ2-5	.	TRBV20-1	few	CSARGDRPGVQTQYF	TGCAGTGCGAGGGGGGACCGCCCGGGAGTGCAGACCCAGTACTTC
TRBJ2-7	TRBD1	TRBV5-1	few	CASTRGGGYEQYF	TGCGCCAGCACGCGAGGGGGCGGTTACGAGCAGTACTTC
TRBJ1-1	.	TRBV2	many	CASSVGTEAFF	TGTGCCAGCAGTGTTGGGACTGAAGCTTTCTTT
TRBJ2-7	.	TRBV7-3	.	CASSRRAGESVEQYF	TGTGCCAGCAGCCGAAGGGCAGGAGAGTCGGTTGAGCAGTACTTC
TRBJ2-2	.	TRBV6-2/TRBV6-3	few	CASRHKARYPGELFF	TGTGCCAGCAGACACAAAGCCCGGTATCCCGGGGAGCTGTTTTTT
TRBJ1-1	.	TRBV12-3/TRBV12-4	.	CASSLNHDSNTEAFF	TGTGCCAGCAGCCTAAATCATGACAGTAACACTGAAGCTTTCTTT
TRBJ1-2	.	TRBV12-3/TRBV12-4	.	CASSLMSYGYTF	TGTGCCAGCAGTTTAATGAGCTATGGCTACACCTTC
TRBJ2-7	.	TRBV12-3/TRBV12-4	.	CASSLVSNEQYF	TGTGCCAGCAGCCTCGTCAGCAACGAGCAGTACTTC
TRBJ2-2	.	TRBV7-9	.	CASSPPGRGARTGELFF	TGTGCCAGCAGCCCCCCCGGACGGGGGGCGCGCACCGGGGAGCTGTTTTTT
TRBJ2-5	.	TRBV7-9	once	CASSSRGSHETQYF	TGTGCCAGCAGCTCCCGGGGCAGCCACGAGACCCAGTACTTC
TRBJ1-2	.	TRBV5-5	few	CASSLGEGSGYGYTF	TGTGCCAGCAGCTTGGGAGAGGGCTCGGGCTATGGCTACACCTTC
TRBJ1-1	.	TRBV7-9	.	CASSPWTANTEAFF	TGTGCCAGCAGCCCCTGGACAGCGAACACTGAAGCTTTCTTT
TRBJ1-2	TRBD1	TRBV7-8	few	CASSRDRGGYTF	TGTGCCAGCAGCCGGGACAGGGGTGGCTACACCTTC
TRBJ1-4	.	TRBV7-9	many	CASSFPIELQNREKLFF	TGTGCCAGCAGCTTCCCCATTGAATTACAAAATAGGGAAAAACTGTTTTTT
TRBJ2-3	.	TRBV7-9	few	CAGGRGTDTQYF	TGTGCCGGAGGCAGGGGCACAGATACGCAGTATTTT
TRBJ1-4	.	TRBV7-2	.	CASSLQGDPKLFF	TGTGCCAGCAGCTTACAGGGCGACCCAAAACTGTTTTTT
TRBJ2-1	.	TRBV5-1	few	CASSPDSGEQFF	TGCGCCAGCAGCCCTGACAGCGGTGAGCAGTTCTTC
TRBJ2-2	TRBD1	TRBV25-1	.	CASSPRTGAITGELFF	TGTGCCAGCAGTCCTCGGACAGGGGCGATCACCGGGGAGCTGTTTTTT
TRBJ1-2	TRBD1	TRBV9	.	CASSAPGQPRGHYGYTF	TGTGCCAGCAGCGCCCCGGGACAGCCCCGAGGGCACTATGGCTACACCTTC
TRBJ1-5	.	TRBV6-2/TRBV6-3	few	CASRPGGTNQPQHF	TGTGCCAGCAGACCGGGGGGGACCAATCAGCCCCAGCATTTT
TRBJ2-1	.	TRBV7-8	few	CASSLVSGAVNEQFF	TGTGCCAGCAGCTTAGTATCGGGGGCGGTCAATGAGCAGTTCTTC
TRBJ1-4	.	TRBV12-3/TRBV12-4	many	CASSFSAANEKLFF	TGTGCCAGCAGTTTCTCCGCGGCTAATGAAAAACTGTTTTTT
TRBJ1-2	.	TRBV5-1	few	CASSQGPADGYTF	TGCGCCAGCAGTCAGGGGCCGGCGGATGGCTACACCTTC
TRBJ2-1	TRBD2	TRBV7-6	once	CASSFRLGGGSEQFF	TGTGCCAGCAGCTTCCGCTTAGGCGGGGGGTCTGAGCAGTTCTTC
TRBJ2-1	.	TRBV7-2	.	CASSLWTDYNEQFF	TGTGCCAGCAGCTTATGGACGGACTACAATGAGCAGTTCTTC
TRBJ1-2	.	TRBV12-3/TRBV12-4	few	CASSFNPEYYGYTF	TGTGCCAGCAGTTTTAATCCAGAGTACTATGGCTACACCTTC
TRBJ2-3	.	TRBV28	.	CASSTTGTTDTQYF	TGTGCCAGCAGTACCACAGGGACCACAGATACGCAGTATTTT
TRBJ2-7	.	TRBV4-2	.	CASSQDSGYYEQYF	TGTGCCAGCAGCCAAGATTCAGGGTACTACGAGCAGTACTTC
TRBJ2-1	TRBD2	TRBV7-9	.	CASSSGTSSSNEQFF	TGTGCCAGCAGCTCCGGGACTAGCTCTTCCAATGAGCAGTTCTTC
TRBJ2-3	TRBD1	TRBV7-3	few	CASSLSFGGTGVKDTQYF	TGTGCCAGCAGCTTATCGTTCGGTGGGACAGGGGTGAAAGATACGCAGTATTTT